The subject of this entry is one T cell receptor beta chain. The data are from a study of blood T cell repertoires in COVID-19. The assay was immunoSEQ multiplex PCR, and TCRdb's table has in-frame clones only and misses some. The sample includes around 160,000 clones, around 82% of them seen just once. The CDR3 is 16 residues long. V trimming: 2 bases; J trimming: 1 base; junction bases outside the gene matches: 7. CDR1 is SGHNT, CDR2 YYREEE, per germline (reference sequence). This rearrangement joins TRBV5-4 to TRBJ1-1, with 8 bases aligning to TRBD1. Source material: PBMCs or T cells enriched from blood (not recorded which). This sequence was found in a man between 40 and 49 years old who had recovered from COVID-19. The CDR3 DNA follows: TGTGCCAGCAGCTTTAAGCAGGGGGCGTGGAACACTGAAGCTTTCTTT. Amino acids: CASSFKQGAWNTEAFF.